The source of this T cell receptor (beta chain) is a study of T cell changes during pregnancy in multiple sclerosis. The CDR3 has 12 residues. Per the germline V gene, CDR1 is LNHDA and CDR2 is SQIVND (reference sequence). The V end lost 6 bases, the J end lost 5 bases, and 8 bases lay between the germline ends. Using immunoSEQ multiplex PCR, the repertoire was profiled, and TCRdb retains in-frame clones only, with some absent. The data contain about 20,000 clones, 91% of them seen just once; the ten biggest clones take up over 0.55%. The chain combines TRBV19 with TRBJ2-1; TRBD2 might be the D (5 bases). The sequences come from CD4+ T cells from peripheral blood mononuclear cells, collected in the third trimester of pregnancy. This sequence originates from a female donor in good health, enrolled as a control in a pregnancy study. In DNA, the CDR3 is TGTGCCAGTAGCGGGGTGAACAATGAGCAGTTCTTC. Amino acids: CASSGVNNEQFF.